Presented here are 4 T cell receptor beta chains from one specimen sequenced in a study of tissue T cells after allogeneic stem cell transplantation. TCRdb keeps only in-frame clones here, not all; method: immunoSEQ multiplex PCR. Of under 8,500 clones detected, around half appear once; the ten largest clones hold approximately 5.3%. As for time point: mouse harvest day 7 after allogeneic transplant. Tail vein injection delivered 10^7 T-cell-depleted bone marrow cells and 10^6 splenic CD5+ T cells. The specimen sequenced was gut tissue. The receptors shown here come from a female BALB/c mouse given C57BL/6 T cells with graft-versus-host disease after an allogeneic hematopoietic cell transplant.

Comments on this clone: These gene names are mouse names. Read data end 1 residue before the CDR3 end; the end is taken from the germline J gene. The sample holds other DNA sequences that translate to the same CDR3. The chain has TRBV16 and TRBJ2-7, with a possible D match to TRBD1 (6 bases). Looked up from germline, CDR1 is SGHSA and CDR2 is FRNQAP. This CDR3 spans 14 amino acids. Trimming left V 4 bases short and J 0 bases short, with 10 bases between. CDR3 protein: CASSSQGSSYEQYF. CDR3 bases read: TGTGCAAGCAGCTCTCAGGGGAGCTCCTATGAACAGTAC.

This clone was recorded once. Gene names refer to mouse genes. The read falls 1 residue short of the CDR3 end, and the missing part is taken from the germline J gene. V usage is TRBV16 and J usage is TRBJ1-4; D is uncertain. The CDR3 is 14 residues long. Germline CDR1 reads SGHSA; CDR2 reads FRNQAP. Deletions cut 3 bases from V and 1 base from J, with 6 bases between. The CDR3 protein is CASSFAGSNERLFF. The sequenced part of the CDR3 DNA is TGTGCAAGCAGCTTCGCAGGTTCCAACGAAAGATTATTT. Full variable domain (missing parts from reference TRBV16 and TRBJ1-4): NAGVIQTPRHKVTGKGQEATLWCEPISGHSAVFWYRQTIVQGLEFLTYFRNQAPIDDSGMPKERFSAQMPNQSHSTLKIQSTQPQDSAVYLCASSFAGSNERLFFGHGTKLSVL.

Details on this clone: The genes and germline here are from mouse. Read data end 1 residue before the CDR3 end; the end is taken from the germline J gene. The V call is TRBV26, the J call TRBJ1-3, with D maybe TRBD1 (5 bases). V was trimmed by 6 bases and J by 0 bases, leaving 9 bases between them. Germline-derived CDR1 and CDR2 are KGHPV and FQNQEV (reference sequence). The CDR3 runs 14 residues. CDR3 DNA (partial): TGTGCCAGCAGGGACAAATATTCTGGAAATACGCTCTAT. The encoded protein is CASRDKYSGNTLY. The entire CDR3 protein reads CASRDKYSGNTLYF.

In the case of this clone: Mouse germline and gene names are used. The CDR3 extends 1 residue past the end of the read, so its final part is completed from the germline J gene. This chain joins TRBV3 and TRBJ2-7; possibly TRBD1 for D (6 bases). Germline V gene lookup returns CDR1 SNHLY and CDR2 FYNGKV (reference sequence). This CDR3 spans 13 amino acids. Trimming removed 5 bases at V and 4 bases at J, with 12 bases between. The CDR3 protein is CASSPRRGYEQYF. The CDR3 DNA, read in part, is TGTGCCAGCAGCCCCCGCAGGGGTTATGAACAGTAC.